This T cell receptor (beta chain) derives from a study of blood T cell repertoires in COVID-19. As for the study in general: Some COVID-19 samples were acute and others convalescent; all came from the United States, Italy and Spain. PBMCs, B-cell-depleted T cells, or T cells were the source of the cDNA or gDNA that made up the material.

Per germline, CDR1 MNHEY and CDR2 SVGEGT. The V end was cut by 4 bases, the J end by 5 bases, with 19 bases between. CDR3 length: 16 amino acids. This clone has a single count. Original data processing: Nucleated cell number was recorded as an estimate derived from reference gene primer amplification. Method: immunoSEQ multiplex PCR; TCRdb's copy keeps in-frame clones and lacks some. V, J and clone size reflect that table, while D and trimming were determined from the DNA. The data show around 140,000 clones, roughly 76% seen once. The sequenced sample was peripheral blood. The source is a woman in her 50s with active or convalescent COVID-19. This chain connects TRBV6-2 or TRBV6-3 to TRBJ2-3; D perhaps matches TRBD2 (7 bases). The CDR3 bases are TGTGCCAGCAGTTGGGGGGGCGGGGGTCCCCAAGATACGCAGTATTTT. It encodes CASSWGGGGPQDTQYF.